This T cell receptor beta chain was sequenced for a study of technical replicates of blood from a few donors. CDR1 is LNHNV, CDR2 YYDKDF, per germline (reference sequence). Trimming cost V 0 bases and J 1 base, with 12 bases left between them. The CDR3 is 16 residues long. Some clones are missing from TCRdb's copy, which holds only in-frame ones; the method was immunoSEQ multiplex PCR. The sample lists roughly 97,000 clones; 95% to 96% were seen once. The chain employs TRBV15 and TRBJ1-2; D not resolved. The TCR comes from a human donor in good health. Sequenced input: T cells isolated from PBMCs. The CDR3 is CATSRDGGYLNYGYTF. The DNA of the CDR3 is TGTGCCACCAGCAGAGATGGAGGGTATCTTAACTATGGCTACACCTTC.